The clone carrying this TCR beta chain showed up just a few times. What it recognizes is unknown. This record comes from a study of vaccination and CD4 T cells after COVID-19. Study-wide findings and caveats: Within the convalescent patients, a median about 85% of the SARS-CoV-2-reactive clones were ones that appeared only post-vaccination. From about 20 to 38, the median of SARS-CoV-2-reactive clonotypes rose without reaching significance.

The Oncomine TCR Beta short-read assay sequenced DNA from cultured CD4+ T cells. Via MiXCR, TCRdb re-called the PCR reads, giving one row per CDR3 protein. The sample shows 15,000 to 20,000 distinct CDR3 sequences, about 61% of them seen only once. The treatment was: roughly 10-day PBMC culture with coronavirus spike peptide pools or control peptides (ViraFEST assay). V was cut by 5 bases and J by 3 bases, with 22 bases left in between. Germline V gene sequence: CDR1 SGHNT, CDR2 YENEEA. The CDR3 spans 17 residues. The V gene is TRBV11-3, the J gene TRBJ2-5; D is unclear. This clonotype was obtained from a human donor who had recovered from COVID-19. The specimen sequenced was CD4+ T cells from blood, cultured in vitro. The CDR3 DNA follows: TGTGCCAGCAGCGTAGGCCTTATGAGCGCCCGGGAAGAGACCCAGTACTTC. It is translated as CASSVGLMSAREETQYF.